The rows below give T cell receptor beta chains drawn from one sample of a study of PD-1 blockade in classical Hodgkin lymphoma. Assay: immunoSEQ multiplex PCR; the TCRdb copy retains only in-frame clones and omits some. The data hold about 27,000 clones, with around 70% observed a single time. The sequencing used peripheral blood mononuclear cells (PBMCs), collected before the fourth cycle of nivolumab. These receptors were collected from a human donor with classical Hodgkin lymphoma. Each CDR3 is given with its conserved first and last residue. The D gene is left open where the match is weak. For some rows the clone size is stated as once, few or many, or as a class when expanded; others skip it.

NA | NA | TRBJ1-2 | TRBV6-1 | CASSEALLFGYTF | TGTGCCAGCAGTGAAGCGCTGTTGTTCGGCTACACCTTC
NA | few | TRBJ2-7 | TRBV15 | CATSRDRLSSHEQYF | TGTGCCACCAGCAGAGACCGTCTAAGTAGCCACGAGCAGTACTTC
NA | NA | TRBJ1-1 | TRBV6-5 | CASSLTGFTEAFF | TGTGCCAGCAGTTTAACAGGGTTTACTGAAGCTTTCTTT
TRBD2 | once | TRBJ2-5 | TRBV9 | CASSVGASGGIETQYF | TGTGCCAGCAGCGTAGGGGCTAGCGGGGGGATCGAGACCCAGTACTTC
TRBD2 | once | TRBJ2-3 | TRBV19 | CASSSLAAFPTDTQYF | TGTGCCAGTAGTTCCCTAGCGGCCTTCCCCACAGATACGCAGTATTTT
NA | NA | TRBJ2-1 | TRBV19 | CASSIASGSIYNEQFF | TGTGCCAGTAGTATAGCCTCCGGGAGCATTTACAATGAGCAGTTCTTC
NA | NA | TRBJ1-3 | TRBV19 | CASSPTGSGNTIYF | TGTGCCAGTAGTCCGACAGGATCTGGAAACACCATATATTTT
NA | NA | TRBJ2-7 | TRBV5-6 | CASSTWGDEQYF | TGTGCCAGCAGCACGTGGGGGGACGAGCAGTACTTC
NA | NA | TRBJ1-2 | TRBV19 | CASSIGASSGYTF | TGTGCCAGTAGTATAGGGGCCTCGAGTGGCTACACCTTC
NA | NA | TRBJ2-3 | TRBV7-9 | CASSRATGTDTQYF | TGTGCCAGCAGCCGTGCGACAGGCACAGATACGCAGTATTTT
NA | few | TRBJ1-6 | TRBV6-5 | CASSLQGLHNSPLHF | TGTGCCAGCAGCTTACAGGGTCTCCATAATTCACCCCTCCACTTT
NA | NA | TRBJ1-4 | TRBV28 | CASSPLLGNEKLFF | TGTGCCAGCAGCCCACTACTAGGGAATGAAAAACTGTTTTTT
NA | NA | TRBJ1-4 | TRBV5-1 | CASSLQGTATNEKLFF | TGCGCCAGCAGCTTGCAGGGGACTGCAACTAATGAAAAACTGTTTTTT
NA | NA | TRBJ2-4 | TRBV28 | CASSPLAGPAGIQYF | TGTGCCAGCAGCCCCTTGGCCGGCCCGGCGGGCATTCAGTACTTC
TRBD2 | NA | TRBJ2-7 | TRBV4-2 | CASSRTGLAEDGSDEQYF | TGTGCCAGCAGCCGGACTGGACTAGCGGAGGACGGTAGCGACGAGCAGTACTTC
NA | few | TRBJ1-4 | TRBV11-3 | CASSCRRDDLRGEKLFF | TGTGCCAGCAGCTGCCGTCGGGACGACTTACGGGGTGAAAAACTGTTTTTT